The 11 T cell receptor beta chains given below trace back to one sample, sequenced in a study of T cells in Graves' hyperthyroidism and ophthalmopathy (dated by TCRdb to between 2018 and 2021). The library was built by means of multiplex PCR. The sequencing machine was an Illumina HiSeq 2000. TCR beta CDR3 regions were amplified from RNA transcripts. The TCR CDR3 was subjected to a first round of RT-PCR using the HTBI primer set and the Qiagen OneStep RT-PCR kit. The raw public reads went through TCRdb reprocessing: fastp at Q25, MiXCR clone calling, in-frame beta chains kept. Entries are consolidated by CDR3 protein sequence, retaining the most common genes and DNA. For this sample the table gives more than 450,000 distinct CDR3 sequences, of which 12% to 15% were detected only once. The ten largest make up approximately 15% of the sample. Sequencing input: blood. These receptor sequences come from a woman between 40 and 55 years old with Graves' hyperthyroidism.

This clonotype occurred a few times. The chain joins TRBV24-1 to TRBJ2-2, with D possibly matching TRBD2 (5 bases). Deletions cut 4 bases from V and 2 bases from J, with 10 bases between. Germline V gene sequence: CDR1 KGHDR, CDR2 SFDVKD. This CDR3 contains 15 residues. The CDR3 reads CATSEAGLNTGELFF. The CDR3, as DNA: TGTGCCACCAGTGAGGCAGGACTTAACACCGGGGAGCTGTTTTTT.

The genes are TRBV20-1 and TRBJ1-4; D ambiguous. Looked up from germline, CDR1 is DFQATT and CDR2 is SNEGSKA (reference sequence). Deletions cut 3 bases from V and 7 bases from J, with 6 bases between. The CDR3 covers 11 residues. For the CDR3, the DNA is TGCAGTGCTAGTTATCGTGAAAAACTGTTTTTT. Its translation: CSASYREKLFF.

The sample holds many counts of this clonotype. This chain connects TRBV5-1 to TRBJ1-2; D possibly corresponds to TRBD1 (5 bases). V was cut by 5 bases and J by 2 bases, with 13 bases left in between. The CDR3 has 14 residues. The germline CDR1 and CDR2 sequences are SGHRS and YFSETQ. CDR3 amino acids: CASRASGTNYGYTF. In nucleotides, the CDR3 is TGCGCCAGCAGAGCTTCCGGGACCAACTATGGCTACACCTTC.

There are many counts of this clonotype. One end of the junction varies from germline; a read error may be responsible. The V call is TRBV7-9, the J call TRBJ2-7, with D unresolved. The V gene's germline CDR1 is SEHNR and CDR2 FQNEAQ (reference sequence). The CDR3 is 12 amino acids. CDR3: CASSLEFYEQYF. In nucleotides, the CDR3 is TGCGCCAGCAGCTTGGAATTCTACGAGCAGTACTTC.

This clonotype showed up just a few times. This rearrangement joins TRBV6-1 to TRBJ1-2; maybe TRBD1 (6 bases). CDR1 and CDR2 (germline): MNHNS, SASEGT. The CDR3 totals 15 residues. Trimming removed 7 bases at V and 4 bases at J, with 19 bases between. CDR3 coding DNA: TGTGCCAGCAAAAAAGTCTCCGGGACACCCTATGGCTACACCTTC. It yields the protein CASKKVSGTPYGYTF.

This clonotype occurred many times. This chain uses TRBV5-1 with TRBJ1-6, with D possibly TRBD1 on 6 matching bases. The CDR3 extends over 13 amino acids. Germline-derived CDR1 and CDR2 are SGHRS and YFSETQ. V lost 4 bases to trimming and J lost 8 bases, with 10 bases between them. The CDR3 loop reads CASSVSGDSPLHF. CDR3 sequence (DNA): TGCGCCAGCAGCGTCTCAGGGGATTCACCCCTCCACTTT.

In this sample, this clonotype turned up many times. The gene calls are TRBV28 and TRBJ2-7; 14 bases line up with TRBD2. CDR1 is MDHEN and CDR2 is SYDVKM in the germline V gene. The CDR3 runs to 16 residues. The junction had 5 bases not matched to a gene; V was cut back by 2 bases and J by 5 bases. CDR3 in DNA: TGTGCCAGCAGTTTAACGACTAGCGGGAGGGCCCACGAGCAGTACTTC. This encodes CASSLTTSGRAHEQYF. Filled out from reference TRBV28 and TRBJ2-7, the complete variable domain reads DVKVTQSSRYLVKRTGEKVFLECVQDMDHENMFWYRQDPGLGLRLIYFSYDVKMKEKGDIPEGYSVSREKKERFSLILESASTNQTSMYLCASSLTTSGRAHEQYFGPGTRLTVT.

The rearrangement uses TRBV5-1 and TRBJ2-2, with D possibly matching TRBD1 (5 bases). Trimming took 3 bases from V and 3 from J, leaving 9 bases between them. The germline V gene encodes CDR1 SGHRS and CDR2 YFSETQ. CDR3 size: 14 residues. CDR3 protein: CASSSPGHTGELFF. The DNA of the CDR3 is TGCGCCAGCAGCTCCCCAGGGCACACCGGGGAGCTGTTTTTT.

Details on this clonotype: A read error may produce the germline difference seen at one junction end. This chain links TRBV20-1 with TRBJ2-7, with a possible D match to TRBD2 (5 bases). The CDR3 totals 13 residues. Germline V CDR1 and CDR2: DFQATT, SNEGSKA (reference sequence). The CDR3 DNA is TGCAGTGCTAGTACTAGATTAGTCGGGGAGCTGTACTTC. Translated: CSASTRLVGELYF.

This clonotype was found many times. The chain couples TRBV12-3 or TRBV12-4 to TRBJ2-2; D remains unclear. The germline V and J ends were trimmed by 2 bases and 1 base, with 11 bases remaining between them. CDR3 length: 16 amino acids. CDR3: CASSLNGFGNTGELFF. The CDR3 region has the DNA TGTGCCAGCAGTTTAAACGGATTTGGGAACACCGGGGAGCTGTTTTTT.

V gene TRBV6-1 combines with J gene TRBJ2-7, with 8 bases that match TRBD2. CDR3 length: 15 residues. With 5 bases clipped from V and 7 bases from J, the junction kept 13 bases outside the gene matches. CDR1 and CDR2 (germline): MNHNS, SASEGT. The CDR3 here is CASSPNRAGAKEQYF. CDR3 in DNA: TGTGCCAGCAGTCCCAACAGAGCGGGAGCTAAAGAGCAGTACTTC.